This TCR beta chain was captured by sequencing in a study of blood T cell repertoires in COVID-19. Overall study context: Sample material is recorded as cDNA or gDNA derived from T cells, B-cell-depleted T cells, or PBMCs.

CDR3 length: 13 residues. Trimming cost V 3 bases and J 4 bases, with 10 bases left between them. Germline V gene lookup returns CDR1 SGHRS and CDR2 YFSETQ. Per the original data handling: By means of reference gene primer amplification, nucleated cell counts were estimated. Method: immunoSEQ multiplex PCR; TCRdb's copy keeps in-frame clones and lacks some. V, J and clone size reflect that table, while D and trimming were determined from the DNA. Among under 350,000 clones listed, 85% were seen once. The sample comprised peripheral blood. This chain uses TRBV5-1 with TRBJ1-2, with D maybe TRBD1 (6 bases). The TCR was taken from a human donor in a cohort sampled during active COVID-19. The chain's CDR3 is CASSSGDGYGYTF. The CDR3 coding sequence is TGCGCCAGCAGCTCAGGGGACGGCTATGGCTACACCTTC.